The clone carrying this T cell receptor beta chain was detected only a few times. From germline, CDR1 is MNHNS and CDR2 SASEGT. Trimming removed 6 bases from V and 2 bases from J, with 19 bases in between. The CDR3 sequence is 16 residues long. This sample stems from a study of identical twins. TCRdb passed the 5' RACE reads through MiXCR, listing each CDR3 protein once. This table holds some 210,000 distinct CDR3 sequences, more than 15% found once. The same sample was also used in a study of T cells expressing NK-cell markers. That report adds: Among a few donors, these clonotypes also ranked first in the CD3+CD56-NKG2C+ fraction.

Sequencing was carried out using CD8+ T cells sorted from blood. This receptor was taken from a woman aged 18-35 years in good health. The rearrangement uses TRBV6-1 and TRBJ2-5; D possibly corresponds to TRBD1 (6 bases). The CDR3: CASSVSRDNQQETQYF. CDR3 bases: TGTGCCAGCAGCGTTTCACGGGACAACCAACAAGAGACCCAGTACTTC.